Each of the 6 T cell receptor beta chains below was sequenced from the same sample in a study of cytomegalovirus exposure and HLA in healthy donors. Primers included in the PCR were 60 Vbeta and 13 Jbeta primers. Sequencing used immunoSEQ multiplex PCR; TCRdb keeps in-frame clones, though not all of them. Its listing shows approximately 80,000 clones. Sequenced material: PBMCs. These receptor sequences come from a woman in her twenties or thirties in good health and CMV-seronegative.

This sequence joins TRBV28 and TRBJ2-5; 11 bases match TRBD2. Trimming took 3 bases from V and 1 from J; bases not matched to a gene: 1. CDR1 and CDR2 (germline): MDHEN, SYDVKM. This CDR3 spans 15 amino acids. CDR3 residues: CASSFLAGGQETQYF. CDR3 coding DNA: TGTGCCAGCAGTTTTCTAGCGGGGGGCCAAGAGACCCAGTACTTC.

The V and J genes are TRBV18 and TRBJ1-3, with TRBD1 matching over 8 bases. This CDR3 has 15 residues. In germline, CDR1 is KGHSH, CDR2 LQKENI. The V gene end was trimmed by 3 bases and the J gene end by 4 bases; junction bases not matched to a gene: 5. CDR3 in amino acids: CASSPQGATGNTIYF. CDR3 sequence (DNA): TGTGCCAGCTCACCGCAGGGGGCAACGGGAAACACCATATATTTT.

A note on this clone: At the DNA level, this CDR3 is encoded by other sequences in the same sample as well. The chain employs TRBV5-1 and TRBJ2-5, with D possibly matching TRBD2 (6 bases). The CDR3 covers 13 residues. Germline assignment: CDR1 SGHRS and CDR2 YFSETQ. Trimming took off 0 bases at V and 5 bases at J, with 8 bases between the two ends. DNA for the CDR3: TGCGCCAGCAGCTTGGCAGGAGGGGAGACCCAGTACTTC. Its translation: CASSLAGGETQYF.

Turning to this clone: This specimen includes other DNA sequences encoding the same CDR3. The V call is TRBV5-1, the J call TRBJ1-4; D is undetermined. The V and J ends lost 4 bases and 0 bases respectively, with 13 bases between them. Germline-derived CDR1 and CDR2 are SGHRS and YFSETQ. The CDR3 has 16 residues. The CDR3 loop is CASSPQGGATNEKLFF. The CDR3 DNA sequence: TGCGCCAGCAGCCCCCAAGGAGGAGCAACTAATGAAAAACTGTTTTTT.

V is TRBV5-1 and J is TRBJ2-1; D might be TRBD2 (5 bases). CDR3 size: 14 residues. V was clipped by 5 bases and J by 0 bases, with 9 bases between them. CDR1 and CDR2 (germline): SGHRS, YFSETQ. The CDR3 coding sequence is TGCGCCAGCAGGGTTACTAGCTCCTACAATGAGCAGTTCTTC. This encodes CASRVTSSYNEQFF.

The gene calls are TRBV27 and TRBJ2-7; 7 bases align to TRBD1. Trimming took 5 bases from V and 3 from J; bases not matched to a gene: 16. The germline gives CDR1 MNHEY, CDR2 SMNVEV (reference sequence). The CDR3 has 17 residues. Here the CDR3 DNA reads TGTGCCAGCAGTCCAGGGGGAATAAGGGGTCCCCTCTACGAGCAGTACTTC. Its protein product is CASSPGGIRGPLYEQYF.